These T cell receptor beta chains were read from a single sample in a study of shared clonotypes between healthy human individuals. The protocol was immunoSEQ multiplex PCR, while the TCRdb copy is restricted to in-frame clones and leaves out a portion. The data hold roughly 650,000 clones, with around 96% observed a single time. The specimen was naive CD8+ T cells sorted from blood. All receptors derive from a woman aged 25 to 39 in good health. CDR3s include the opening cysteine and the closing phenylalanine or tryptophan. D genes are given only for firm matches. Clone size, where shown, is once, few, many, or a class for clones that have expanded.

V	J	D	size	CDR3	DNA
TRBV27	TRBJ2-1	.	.	CASSLPGNEQFF	TGTGCCAGCAGCCTTCCTGGCAATGAGCAGTTCTTC
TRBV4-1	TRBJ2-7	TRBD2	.	CASSQDTSGSIYSYEQYF	TGCGCCAGCAGCCAAGATACTAGCGGGAGCATCTATTCCTACGAGCAGTACTTC
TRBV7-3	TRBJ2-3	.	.	CASSFAVGSMDTQYF	TGTGCCAGCAGCTTTGCTGTGGGGTCGATGGATACGCAGTATTTT
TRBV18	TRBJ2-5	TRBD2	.	CASSPVTSGETQYF	TGTGCCAGCTCACCAGTGACTAGCGGTGAGACCCAGTACTTC
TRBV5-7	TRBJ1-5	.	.	CASSSPGPAANQPQHF	TGTGCCAGCAGCTCCCCGGGACCCGCGGCCAATCAGCCCCAGCATTTT
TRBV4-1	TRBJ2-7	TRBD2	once	CASSHTSGSLYEQYF	TGCGCCAGCAGCCACACTAGCGGGAGTCTCTACGAGCAGTACTTC
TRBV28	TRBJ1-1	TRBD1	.	CASSSLQGAKYTEAFF	TGTGCCAGCAGTTCTTTACAGGGGGCTAAGTACACTGAAGCTTTCTTT
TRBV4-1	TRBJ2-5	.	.	CASSQGPSGDQYF	TGCGCCAGCAGCCAAGGGCCTAGTGGGGACCAGTACTTC
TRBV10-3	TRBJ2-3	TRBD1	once	CAISPLPGQGEDTQYF	TGTGCCATCAGTCCTCTGCCGGGACAGGGGGAAGATACGCAGTATTTT
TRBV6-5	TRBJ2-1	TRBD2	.	CASSPLASDNEQFF	TGTGCCAGCAGCCCACTAGCGAGTGACAATGAGCAGTTCTTC
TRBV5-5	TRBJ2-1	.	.	CASSLAGEQFF	TGTGCCAGCAGCTTGGCCGGTGAGCAGTTCTTC
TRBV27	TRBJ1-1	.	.	CASSLNRVGEAFF	TGTGCCAGCAGTTTAAACAGGGTAGGCGAAGCTTTCTTT
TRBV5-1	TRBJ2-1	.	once	CASSKSREQFF	TGCGCCAGCAGCAAGAGCCGTGAGCAGTTCTTC
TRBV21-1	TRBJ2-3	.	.	CASSTPGSGGRQGWGDTQYF	TGTGCCAGCAGCACCCCAGGGAGCGGGGGCCGACAGGGGTGGGGAGATACGCAGTATTTT
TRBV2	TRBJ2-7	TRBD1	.	CASSEDRDMNYEQYF	TGTGCCAGCAGTGAGGACAGGGACATGAACTACGAGCAGTACTTC
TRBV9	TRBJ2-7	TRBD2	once	CASSGSGYSYEQYF	TGTGCCAGCAGCGGTAGCGGGTACTCCTACGAGCAGTACTTC
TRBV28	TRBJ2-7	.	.	CASSLGPGLTYEQYF	TGTGCCAGCAGTTTGGGTCCGGGGCTAACCTACGAGCAGTACTTC
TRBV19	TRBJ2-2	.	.	CASSIRTLYTGELFF	TGTGCCAGTAGTATTAGGACGTTGTACACCGGGGAGCTGTTTTTT
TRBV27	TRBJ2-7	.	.	CASSFRHSYEQYF	TGTGCCAGCAGTTTCCGTCATTCCTACGAGCAGTACTTC
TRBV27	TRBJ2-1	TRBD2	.	CASSPPPRLAVDYNEQFF	TGTGCCAGCAGTCCACCTCCTAGACTAGCGGTGGACTACAATGAGCAGTTCTTC
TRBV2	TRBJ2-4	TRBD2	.	CASSELREGRGNIQYF	TGTGCCAGCAGTGAACTGCGGGAGGGCCGAGGAAACATTCAGTACTTC
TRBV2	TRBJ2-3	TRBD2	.	CASSKVSGTSVVPTSTDTQYF	TGTGCCAGCAGCAAAGTTTCCGGGACTAGCGTGGTCCCGACTAGCACAGATACGCAGTATTTT